The source of this TCR beta chain is a study of regulatory T cells in long-lasting Graves disease. About the research overall: The antithyroid drugs taken by newly diagnosed Graves' patients had been used for under 3 months. Study-wide points: Persistent disease samples used TRBV28, TRBJ1-2 and TRBJ2-5 preferentially.

For this clonotype: The antigen is undetermined.

The TCR beta library used iRepertoire HTBI primers with Arm-PCR amplification of CDR3. Original handling: Taken together, the samples had around 60 TRBV and 13 to 15 TRBJ segments identified. From the multiplex PCR reads, TCRdb called clonotypes with MiXCR, one entry per CDR3 protein. TCRdb, rather than the study authors, made the V and J calls. The table lists 320,000 or so distinct CDR3 sequences, over 15% of them singletons, with around 36% in the top ten. The CDR3 has 18 amino acids. The ends lost 5 bases at V and 1 base at J; junction bases unmatched: 10. Per the germline V gene, CDR1 is MNHNS and CDR2 is SASEGT. As for time point: newly diagnosed GD, antithyroid drugs for less than 3 months. With RNA extracted from PBMCs as input, the TCR library was made.

J is TRBJ1-5 and V is TRBV6-1; 11 nucleotides line up with TRBD1. This clonotype was sampled from a female donor with Graves disease. Sequences were derived from peripheral blood mononuclear cells (PBMCs), sampled at new diagnosis, from a patient treated with antithyroid drugs. Here the CDR3 reads CASSPLSDRGPSNQPQHF. CDR3 coding DNA: TGTGCCAGCAGTCCCCTCTCGGACAGGGGGCCGAGCAATCAGCCCCAGCATTTT.